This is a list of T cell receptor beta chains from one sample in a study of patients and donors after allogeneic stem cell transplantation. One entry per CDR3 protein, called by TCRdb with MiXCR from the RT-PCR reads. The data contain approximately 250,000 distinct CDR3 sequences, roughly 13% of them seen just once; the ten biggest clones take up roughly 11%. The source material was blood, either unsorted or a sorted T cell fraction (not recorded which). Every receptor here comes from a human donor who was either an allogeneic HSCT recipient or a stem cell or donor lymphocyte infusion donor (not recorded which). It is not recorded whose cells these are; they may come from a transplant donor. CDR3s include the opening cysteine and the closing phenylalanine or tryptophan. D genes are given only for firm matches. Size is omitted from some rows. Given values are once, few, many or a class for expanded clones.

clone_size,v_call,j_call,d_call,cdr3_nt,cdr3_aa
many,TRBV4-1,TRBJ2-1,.,TGCGCCAGCAGCCGGGGTGTTGGGGGATCCTACAATGAGCAGTTCTTC,CASSRGVGGSYNEQFF
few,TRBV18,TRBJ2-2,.,TGTGCCAGCTCACCATATTCCGGGGAGCTGTTTTTT,CASSPYSGELFF
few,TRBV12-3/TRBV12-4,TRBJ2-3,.,TGTGCCAGCAGTCCCACCAGACTCTCTGGGGGAGATACGCAGTATTTT,CASSPTRLSGGDTQYF
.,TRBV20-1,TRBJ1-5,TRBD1,TGCAGTGCTAGGCCCACAGGGGGACAGCGGCCCCAGCATTTT,CSARPTGGQRPQHF
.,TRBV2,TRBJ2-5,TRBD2,TGTGCCAGCAGTGATTCGCGGACTAGCGGGGGGTCCGCCGCCGAGACCCAGTACTTC,CASSDSRTSGGSAAETQYF
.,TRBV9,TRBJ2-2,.,TGTGCCAGCAGCGGGGGCCGAAGAACCGGGGAGCTGTTTTTT,CASSGGRRTGELFF
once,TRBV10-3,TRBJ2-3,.,TGTGCCATCAGTGAGGGGGACACAGATACGCAGTATTTT,CAISEGDTDTQYF
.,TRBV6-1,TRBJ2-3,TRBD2,TGTGCCAGCAGTCATTTAGCGGGGCTAACAGATACGCAGTATTTT,CASSHLAGLTDTQYF
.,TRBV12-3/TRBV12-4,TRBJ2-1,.,TGTGCCAGCAGTTTATGGGCGCCGGGCTCCTACAATGAGCAGTTCTTC,CASSLWAPGSYNEQFF
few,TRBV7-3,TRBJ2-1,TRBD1,TGTGCCAGCAGAAGGGGCGAACAGGGGGCAGGAGGTGAGCAGTTCTTC,CASRRGEQGAGGEQFF
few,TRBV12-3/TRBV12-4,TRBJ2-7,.,TGTGCCAGCAGTTTGGAGGGAGTCGAGGTGATCGAGCAGTACTTC,CASSLEGVEVIEQYF
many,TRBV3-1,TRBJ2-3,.,TGTGCCAGCAGCCAACGGGTACAGGGGAGGTTGAAAGATACGCAGTATTTT,CASSQRVQGRLKDTQYF
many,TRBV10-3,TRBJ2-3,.,TGTGCCATCAGTGAGTCTTACGCTAGCACAGATACGCAGTATTTT,CAISESYASTDTQYF
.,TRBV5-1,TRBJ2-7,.,TGCGCCAGCAGCTTGGGGCCAGGGACCTACGAGCAGTACTTC,CASSLGPGTYEQYF
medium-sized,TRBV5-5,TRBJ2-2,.,TGTGCCAGCAGCTCGGGAATCACCGGGGAGCTGTTTTTT,CASSSGITGELFF
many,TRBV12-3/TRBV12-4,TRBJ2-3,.,TGTGCCAGCAGTTTCCAGGGGCAACCCACAGATACGCAGTATTTT,CASSFQGQPTDTQYF
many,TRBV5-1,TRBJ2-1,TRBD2,TGCGCCAGCACCGGGACTAGCGGCTACAATGAGCAGTTCTTC,CASTGTSGYNEQFF
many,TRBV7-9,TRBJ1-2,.,TGTGCCAGCAGCTTCTTCGGGTCACCGTTCGCTAACTATGGCTACACCTTC,CASSFFGSPFANYGYTF
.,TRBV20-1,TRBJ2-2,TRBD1,TGCAGTGCCCCATCGACGGGTGACAGGGGGACCGGGGAGCTGTTTTTT,CSAPSTGDRGTGELFF
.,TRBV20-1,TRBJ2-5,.,TGCAGTGCCCGATGGGACGGCATGGAGACCCAGTACTTC,CSARWDGMETQYF
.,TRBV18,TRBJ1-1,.,TGTGCCAGCTCACCCCAAGTTCTCCGGCGGAACAATGAAGCTTTCTTT,CASSPQVLRRNNEAFF
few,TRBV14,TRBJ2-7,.,TGTGCCAGCAGCCAAGGGGACCGACGGTCGTACGAGCAGTACTTC,CASSQGDRRSYEQYF
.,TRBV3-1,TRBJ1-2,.,TGTGCCAGCAGCCCCTCGAGGAAAAGCTATGGCTACACCTTC,CASSPSRKSYGYTF
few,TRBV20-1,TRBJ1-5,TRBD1,TGCAGTGCTAGCCGACAGGGGGTGGGTAATCAGCCCCAGCATTTT,CSASRQGVGNQPQHF
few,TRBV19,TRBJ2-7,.,TGTGCCAGTAGTATAGGGCGGGACGCTAGAATCTACGAGCAGTACTTC,CASSIGRDARIYEQYF
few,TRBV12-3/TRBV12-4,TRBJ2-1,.,TGTGCCAGCAGTTTGGTTAGCGGATACAATGAGCAGTTCTTC,CASSLVSGYNEQFF
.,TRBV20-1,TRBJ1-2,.,TGCAGTGCTAGAGATTCAGCCTACTATGGCTACACCTTC,CSARDSAYYGYTF
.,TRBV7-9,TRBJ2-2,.,TGTGCCAGCAGTATGGACGTGAACACCGGGGAGCTGTTTTTT,CASSMDVNTGELFF
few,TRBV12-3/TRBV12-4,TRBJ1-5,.,TGTGCCAGCAGCCGAGGGGGGCCCCAGCATTTT,CASSRGGPQHF
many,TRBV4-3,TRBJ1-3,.,TGCGCCAGCAGCCAAGATGCCTATTCTGGAAACACCATATATTTT,CASSQDAYSGNTIYF
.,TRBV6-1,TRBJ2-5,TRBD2,TGTGCCAGCAGTGCTTCTAGCGGGGGGGCCTTTTTTTCAGAGACCCAGTACTTC,CASSASSGGAFFSETQYF
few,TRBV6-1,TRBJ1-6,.,TGTGCCAGTTCCCGGGGCAGGGGTAATTCACCCCTCCACTTT,CASSRGRGNSPLHF
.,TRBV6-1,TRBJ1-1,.,TGTGCCAGCAGACAGGGTTTGGGCACTGAAGCTTTCTTT,CASRQGLGTEAFF
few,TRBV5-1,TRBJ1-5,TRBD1,TGCGCCAGCAGCTTGGCCACAGGGGGCGACCAGCCCCAGCATTTT,CASSLATGGDQPQHF
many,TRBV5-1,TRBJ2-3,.,TGCGCCAGCAGCGAATCCGGGACGGAAACAAGTACGCAGTATTTT,CASSESGTETSTQYF
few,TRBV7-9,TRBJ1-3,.,TGTGCCAGCAGCCCCACTCGGGGCCCCTCTGGAAACACCATATATTTT,CASSPTRGPSGNTIYF
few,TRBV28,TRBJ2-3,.,TGTGCCAGCCACGATTCGGCAGATACGCAGTATTTT,CASHDSADTQYF
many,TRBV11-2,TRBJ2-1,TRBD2,TGTGCCAGCAGCTTAGATTTGCTGATGAGCGGGAGGAAGAATGAGCAGTTCTTC,CASSLDLLMSGRKNEQFF
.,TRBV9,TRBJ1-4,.,TGTGCCAGCAGCGTAGCTGTCAGTGTAAATGAAAAACTGTTTTTT,CASSVAVSVNEKLFF
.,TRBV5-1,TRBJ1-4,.,TGCGCCAGCAGCTTGGGAGCGGGCCTAGGTGAAAAACTGTTTTTT,CASSLGAGLGEKLFF
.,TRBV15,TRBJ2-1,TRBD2,TGTGCCACCAGCAGAGATCTAGGGGGTAGCGGGGGGGCCAATGAGCAGTTCTTC,CATSRDLGGSGGANEQFF
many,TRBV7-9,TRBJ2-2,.,TGTGCCAGCAGTGGAATCACCGGGGAGCTGTTTTTT,CASSGITGELFF
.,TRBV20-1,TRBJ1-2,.,TGCAGTGCTAGTACAGAAAACTATGGCTACACCTTC,CSASTENYGYTF
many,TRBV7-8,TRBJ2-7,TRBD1,TGTGCCAGCAGCTTAGACAGGGGGCAACACGAGCAGTACTTC,CASSLDRGQHEQYF
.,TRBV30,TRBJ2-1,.,TGTGCCTGGAGTGTAGTTGAGCAGTTCTTC,CAWSVVEQFF
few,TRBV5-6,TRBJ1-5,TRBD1,TGTGCCAGCAGCTCGACAGGGGGCTTCGGTCAGCCCCAGCATTTT,CASSSTGGFGQPQHF
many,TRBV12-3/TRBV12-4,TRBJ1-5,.,TGTGCCAGTAGTTTACTCGACCTCCTGGTCAATCAGCCCCAGCATTTT,CASSLLDLLVNQPQHF
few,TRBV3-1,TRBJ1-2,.,TGTGCCAGCAGCCCGGGGCCAGGCGGCTACACCTTC,CASSPGPGGYTF